These 22 T cell receptor beta chains came from one sample sequenced in a study of shared clonotypes between healthy human individuals. The method was immunoSEQ multiplex PCR; TCRdb's version includes in-frame clones alone and lacks a portion of them. The table has approximately 1.5 million clones, approximately 98% seen once. Sequencing was done on a sample of naive CD4+ T cells sorted from blood. The subset here: CD45RA+ positively selected. These receptors originate from a man aged 25-40 years in good health.

The chain employs TRBV5-4 and TRBJ2-7; D possibly corresponds to TRBD1 (6 bases). Germline assignment: CDR1 SGHNT and CDR2 YYREEE (reference sequence). The CDR3 contains 14 residues. With 4 bases removed from V and 7 bases from J, the gap between germline ends came to 18 bases. The CDR3 region has the DNA TGTGCCAGCAGCCCACAGGGTCCAACTTGGGAGCAGTACTTC. This translates into CASSPQGPTWEQYF.

The chain couples TRBV6-1 to TRBJ1-1; D not resolved. With 6 bases removed from V and 0 bases from J, the gap between germline ends came to 8 bases. The CDR3 has 13 amino acids. Germline V CDR1 and CDR2: MNHNS, SASEGT. CDR3 DNA: TGTGCCAGCAGATATGGCATGAACACTGAAGCTTTCTTT. Encoded protein: CASRYGMNTEAFF.

This clone was counted once. This sequence joins TRBV6-5 and TRBJ2-7; TRBD2 is a possible D gene (6 bases). The germline gives CDR1 MNHEY, CDR2 SVGAGI. V was cut by 5 bases and J by 11 bases, with 19 bases left in between. The CDR3 consists of 13 residues. CDR3 residues: CASSTDRDFLKYF. The CDR3 DNA is TGTGCCAGCAGTACTGACCGGGACTTCCTCAAGTACTTC.

The CDR3 region has the DNA TGCGCCAGCAGCTTGAGCGGAACTAATGAAAAACTGTTTTTT. This gives the protein CASSLSGTNEKLFF. The rearrangement uses TRBV5-1 and TRBJ1-4, with D hard to call. V lost 1 base, J lost 1 base, and 5 bases lay in between. Germline-derived CDR1 and CDR2 are SGHRS and YFSETQ. The CDR3 runs to 14 residues.

The chain employs TRBV9 and TRBJ2-1; TRBD2 aligns across 10 bases. There are 15 residues in the CDR3. The germline V gene has CDR1 SGDLS and CDR2 YYNGEE. The trim removed 4 bases at V and 2 bases at J, leaving 3 bases unmatched. The CDR3 loop is CASSLGLAAYNEQFF. Written as DNA, the CDR3 is TGTGCCAGCAGCCTAGGACTAGCGGCCTACAATGAGCAGTTCTTC.

The chain is built from TRBV2 and TRBJ1-2; tentative D call: TRBD1 (5 bases). V was pared by 2 bases and J by 13 bases, with 11 bases between. The CDR3 has 11 amino acids. The germline V gene encodes CDR1 SNHLY and CDR2 FYNNEI. The CDR3, as DNA: TGTGCCAGCAGTGAAAGGGGCAGAGTCACCTTC. This sequence encodes CASSERGRVTF.

V gene TRBV6-1 combines with J gene TRBJ2-7; 7 positions match TRBD1. Germline CDR1 is MNHNS and CDR2 is SASEGT. This CDR3 contains 13 residues. V gave up 4 bases and J gave up 3 bases; unmatched junction bases: 3. The CDR3 here is CASSVPGGYEQYF. The CDR3 region has the DNA TGTGCCAGCAGTGTCCCAGGGGGCTACGAGCAGTACTTC.

This rearrangement joins TRBV5-5 to TRBJ2-2; 10 positions agree with TRBD2. The germline V gene has CDR1 SGHKS and CDR2 YYEKEE (reference sequence). The V segment lost 2 bases and the J segment 4 bases; nucleotides outside the gene matches: 5. This CDR3 has 16 residues. The chain's CDR3 is CASSFASGRFTGELFF. The CDR3 DNA is TGTGCCAGCAGCTTCGCTAGCGGGAGATTCACCGGGGAGCTGTTTTTT.

The chain couples TRBV11-3 to TRBJ2-1; the match to TRBD2 covers 8 bases. Germline V lookup: CDR1 SGHNT, CDR2 YENEEA. The CDR3 has 16 amino acids. V lost 3 bases, J lost 4 bases, and 8 bases stayed unmatched. This chain's CDR3 is CASSFPGGRLYNEQFF. CDR3 nucleotides: TGTGCCAGCAGCTTCCCAGGCGGGAGGTTATACAATGAGCAGTTCTTC.

The rearrangement joins TRBV5-6 to TRBJ2-7, with D possibly matching TRBD1 (6 bases). Germline CDR1 reads SGHDT; CDR2 reads YYEEEE. The CDR3 is made up of 12 amino acids. Trimming removed 0 bases at V and 8 bases at J, with 9 bases between. The CDR3, as DNA: TGTGCCAGCAGCTTGGTAGGGGGTAAGCAGTACTTC. Translated: CASSLVGGKQYF.

The gene calls are TRBV5-1 and TRBJ2-5, with 7 bases lining up with TRBD1. Germline V gene lookup returns CDR1 SGHRS and CDR2 YFSETQ. This CDR3 is built from 14 residues. The trim removed 4 bases at V and 5 bases at J, leaving 8 bases unmatched. CDR3 amino acids: CASSTTQGWETQYF. The CDR3 DNA follows: TGCGCCAGCAGCACAACACAGGGGTGGGAGACCCAGTACTTC.

Worth noting for this clone: The sample holds other DNA sequences that translate to the same CDR3. The gene calls are TRBV9 and TRBJ1-5, with D maybe TRBD1 (5 bases). Germline V gives CDR1 SGDLS, CDR2 YYNGEE. This CDR3 is 15 amino acids long. The germline V and J ends were trimmed by 0 bases and 0 bases, with 7 bases remaining between them. The CDR3 region is CASSVGGVSNQPQHF. In nucleotides, the CDR3 is TGTGCCAGCAGCGTAGGGGGGGTTAGCAATCAGCCCCAGCATTTT.

The chain employs TRBV5-4 and TRBJ2-1, with 12 positions matching TRBD2. Germline V gives CDR1 SGHNT, CDR2 YYREEE (reference sequence). V lost 4 bases and J lost 7; bases outside the gene matches: 6. The CDR3 has 15 residues. The CDR3 DNA follows: TGTGCCAGCAGCCCCCCTAGCGGGAGGGCGAATGAGCAGTTCTTC. Encoded protein: CASSPPSGRANEQFF.

The chain has TRBV19 and TRBJ2-3, with TRBD2 matching over 8 bases. The CDR3 spans 15 residues. From germline, CDR1 is LNHDA and CDR2 SQIVND (reference sequence). V gave up 2 bases and J gave up 2 bases; unmatched junction bases: 3. CDR3 sequence (DNA): TGTGCCAGTAGTATATCTAGCGGGCTCACAGATACGCAGTATTTT. Its protein is CASSISSGLTDTQYF.

The chain uses TRBV6-5 and TRBJ2-7; 7 nucleotides align to TRBD2. Germline CDR1 reads MNHEY; CDR2 reads SVGAGI. The CDR3 has 15 amino acids. Trimming cost V 7 bases and J 5 bases; bases outside gene matches: 14. In DNA, the CDR3 is TGTGCCAGCACCGCAAACCGCGGCGGGAGAGACGAGCAGTACTTC. Its protein is CASTANRGGRDEQYF.

Comment on this clone: The same CDR3 is also encoded by other DNA sequences in this sample. This sequence joins TRBV5-1 and TRBJ2-2, with no clear D. Germline lookup yields CDR1 SGHRS and CDR2 YFSETQ. Trimming took off 0 bases at V and 5 bases at J, with 8 bases between the two ends. CDR3 length: 14 residues. The CDR3 coding sequence is TGCGCCAGCAGCTTGGCCCTAGGGACCGGGGAGCTGTTTTTT. It is translated as CASSLALGTGELFF.

The V gene is TRBV5-1, the J gene TRBJ2-7; 7 nucleotides line up with TRBD2. Germline-derived CDR1 and CDR2 are SGHRS and YFSETQ. This CDR3 has 15 residues. V shed 3 bases, J shed 0 bases, and the junction held 6 bases outside the gene matches. CDR3 residues: CASSSYSGLSYEQYF. The CDR3 bases are TGCGCCAGCAGCTCCTATAGCGGGCTCTCCTACGAGCAGTACTTC.

This CDR3 reads CASSAYNQETQYF. The CDR3 DNA is TGTGCCAGCAGCGCCTATAACCAAGAGACCCAGTACTTC. The V and J genes are TRBV9 and TRBJ2-5; no firm D call. The CDR3 has 13 amino acids. Looked up from germline, CDR1 is SGDLS and CDR2 is YYNGEE. Deletions cut 3 bases from V and 0 bases from J, with 6 bases between.

As to this clone: Other nucleotide sequences from this sample produce the same CDR3. The chain is built from TRBV6-1 and TRBJ2-7; 7 positions match TRBD2. This CDR3 is built from 14 residues. The germline V gene encodes CDR1 MNHNS and CDR2 SASEGT. Unmatched junction bases numbered 2, after V lost 3 bases and J lost 0 bases. CDR3 in DNA: TGTGCCAGCAGTGAGGCTAGCGGCTCCTACGAGCAGTACTTC. This translates into CASSEASGSYEQYF.

The V gene is TRBV5-1, the J gene TRBJ2-3, with D perhaps TRBD2 (5 bases). CDR3 length equals 14 residues. Germline V gives CDR1 SGHRS, CDR2 YFSETQ. V gave up 0 bases and J gave up 6 bases, with 11 bases separating them. CDR3 DNA sequence: TGCGCCAGCAGCTTGGAAACTAGTTCGGATACGCAGTATTTT. Its translation: CASSLETSSDTQYF.

DNA of the CDR3: TGTGCCATCAGTGACTCGGCAGGGCATGGCTACACCTTC. This gives the protein CAISDSAGHGYTF. The rearrangement uses TRBV10-3 and TRBJ1-2, with D perhaps TRBD1 (5 bases). CDR1 is ENHRY and CDR2 is SYGVKD in the germline V gene. V lost 3 bases and J 6 bases, leaving 11 bases between the germline ends. The CDR3 is 13 residues long.

The gene calls are TRBV2 and TRBJ2-7; TRBD1 agrees at 12 bases. Unmatched junction bases numbered 11, after V lost 5 bases and J lost 3 bases. Germline V gene sequence: CDR1 SNHLY, CDR2 FYNNEI. This CDR3 region has 17 residues. CDR3 amino acids: CASSSPRGTGGVYEQYF. CDR3 bases: TGTGCCAGCAGTTCCCCGCGGGGGACAGGGGGCGTCTACGAGCAGTACTTC.